The 18 T cell receptor beta chains listed next were all sequenced from one sample in a study of regulatory T cells in long-lasting Graves disease. Time point denoted: newly diagnosed GD, antithyroid drugs for less than 3 months. The TCR library was made from RNA extracted from PBMCs. Building the TCR beta libraries relied on iRepertoire HTBI primers, and CDR3 regions underwent Arm-PCR. TCRdb reprocessed the multiplex PCR reads with MiXCR, giving one entry per CDR3 protein. The repertoire holds 350,000 to 550,000 distinct CDR3 sequences, with 15% to 20% as singletons. This same sample was also taken into another study, of T cells in Graves' hyperthyroidism and ophthalmopathy.

Sample: peripheral blood mononuclear cells (PBMCs), taken at new diagnosis, from a patient treated with antithyroid drugs. The receptors were gathered from a woman under 30 with Graves disease.

This chain connects TRBV12-3 or TRBV12-4 to TRBJ1-1; D is undetermined. V gave up 5 bases and J gave up 2 bases, with 9 bases separating them. CDR3 size: 13 residues. The CDR3 DNA is TGTGCCAGCAGTACCCACCAAAACACTGAAGCTTTCTTT. Amino acids: CASSTHQNTEAFF.

This clonotype was seen many times. This rearrangement joins TRBV7-2 to TRBJ2-7; D remains unclear. There are 13 residues in the CDR3. Trimming left V 0 bases short and J 3 bases short, with 6 bases between. In germline, CDR1 is SGHTA, CDR2 FQGNSA. The CDR3 nucleotides read TGTGCCAGCAGCTTAGCGGCTCGCTACGAGCAGTACTTC. Its protein is CASSLAARYEQYF.

In this sample, this clonotype turned up once. A clone one base away is much larger, so this may be a read error. The genes are TRBV27 and TRBJ2-1; 10 nucleotides line up with TRBD2. V gave up 4 bases and J gave up 4 bases; unmatched junction bases: 7. Looked up from germline, CDR1 is MNHEY and CDR2 is SMNVEV (reference sequence). CDR3 length: 16 residues. In DNA form, the CDR3 reads TGTGCCAGCAGTTCCCTGGGACTAGCGAGTTACAATGAGCAGTTCTTC. Residues: CASSSLGLASYNEQFF.

This clonotype occurred many times. This sequence joins TRBV4-3 and TRBJ2-7; D uncertain. CDR3 length: 10 amino acids. Trimming shortened V by 3 bases and J by 6 bases, and 3 bases separated the two germline ends. The germline V gene has CDR1 LGHNA and CDR2 YSLEER. The CDR3 nucleotides are TGCGCCAGCAGCCACCCCGAGCAGTACTTC. Translated, it gives CASSHPEQYF.

The chain joins TRBV27 to TRBJ2-7; 12 nucleotides line up with TRBD1. CDR1 MNHEY and CDR2 SMNVEV come from the germline V gene (reference sequence). Unmatched junction bases numbered 6, after V lost 10 bases and J lost 5 bases. The CDR3 spans 13 residues. The CDR3 reads CATLGTGGHEQYF. CDR3 nucleotides: TGTGCCACTCTCGGGACAGGGGGCCACGAGCAGTACTTC.

Turning to this clonotype: A far larger clone is one nucleotide away, so this likely arose from a read error. This chain uses TRBV20-1 with TRBJ2-7; 9 nucleotides align to TRBD2. This CDR3 is 13 amino acids long. CDR1 is DFQATT and CDR2 is SNEGSKA in the germline V gene (reference sequence). CDR3 in amino acids: CRLAGAGGLEQYF. As DNA, the CDR3 is TGCAGGCTAGCAGGGGCGGGAGGGCTTGAGCAGTACTTC.

As for this clonotype: Germline and junction disagree at one end, which may indicate a read error. This sequence joins TRBV27 and TRBJ2-5, with 7 nucleotides matching TRBD1. The CDR3 has 16 residues. Germline assignment: CDR1 MNHEY and CDR2 SMNVEV (reference sequence). The CDR3 sequence: CASMWDSRPIQEAQYF. As DNA, the CDR3 is TGTGCCAGCATGTGGGACAGCCGCCCAATCCAAGAGGCCCAGTACTTC.

As concerns this clonotype: The junction does not match germline at one end; this may be a read error. The V gene is TRBV12-3 or TRBV12-4, the J gene TRBJ1-1; a weak D match, TRBD1 (6 bases). This CDR3 contains 14 residues. CDR3 residues: CAGSLGGMNTEAFF. The CDR3 DNA is TGTGCCGGCAGTTTAGGGGGAATGAACACTGAAGCTTTCTTT.

As regards this clonotype: A far bigger clonotype differs at one base, so this is likely a read error. The V and J genes are TRBV28 and TRBJ2-5; 7 nucleotides line up with TRBD2. Germline CDR1 MDHEN, CDR2 SYDVKM. V shed 6 bases and J 11 bases; nucleotides not matched to a gene: 21. This CDR3 is 16 amino acids long. CDR3 loop: CASRPAGAQDYNEQYF. Here the CDR3 DNA reads TGTGCCAGCAGACCCGCGGGAGCCCAAGACTACAATGAGCAGTACTTC. The full variable domain, its missing parts supplied by reference TRBV28 and TRBJ2-5, is DVKVTQSSRYLVKRTGEKVFLECVQDMDHENMFWYRQDPGLGLRLIYFSYDVKMKEKGDIPEGYSVSREKKERFSLILESASTNQTSMYLCASRPAGAQDYNEQYFGPGTRLLVL.

V and J are TRBV20-1 and TRBJ2-4; a possible D gene is TRBD2 (6 bases). The CDR3 consists of 15 residues. Trimming left V 0 bases short and J 3 bases short, with 12 bases between. Germline V gene lookup returns CDR1 DFQATT and CDR2 SNEGSKA (reference sequence). The DNA of the CDR3 is TGCAGTGCTAGAGATGGAGGGAATGACAAAAACATTCAGTACTTC. Protein product: CSARDGGNDKNIQYF.

The table lists this clonotype with many counts. This likely stems from a read error, as it lies one base from a far larger clone. The rearrangement uses TRBV12-3 or TRBV12-4 and TRBJ2-7; D may correspond to TRBD1 or TRBD2 (5 bases each). V was clipped by 3 bases and J by 3 bases, with 9 bases between them. The CDR3 is 13 residues long. The CDR3 DNA reads TGTGCCAGCAGTTTGGAGAGGGGCTACGAGCAGTACTTC. This sequence encodes CASSLERGYEQYF.

This clonotype was seen many times. The chain couples TRBV7-8 to TRBJ2-6; TRBD2 matches at 10 bases. V shed 5 bases and J 2 bases; nucleotides not matched to a gene: 6. Germline assignment: CDR1 SGHVS and CDR2 FQNEAQ. This CDR3 comprises 17 residues. The CDR3 loop reads CASSTPGLATGANVLTF. The CDR3 bases are TGTGCCAGCAGCACCCCGGGACTAGCGACTGGGGCCAACGTCCTGACTTTC.

The table lists this clonotype with a few counts. This chain connects TRBV27 to TRBJ1-5; 12 bases are shared with TRBD1. Germline assignment: CDR1 MNHEY and CDR2 SMNVEV (reference sequence). This CDR3 is 15 amino acids long. V dropped 6 bases and J dropped 6; count of bases not matched to a gene: 6. The CDR3 DNA is TGTGCCAGCAGCCCCGGGACAGGGGGCGTTCAGCCCCAGCATTTT. As protein: CASSPGTGGVQPQHF.

This clonotype was recorded a few times. The chain carries TRBV18 and TRBJ2-7; 8 positions match TRBD1. Per the germline V gene, CDR1 is KGHSH and CDR2 is LQKENI. This CDR3 has 14 amino acids. The V and J ends lost 6 bases and 3 bases, in that order; junction bases with no gene match: 7. The CDR3 spells CASSDRGLFYEQYF. As DNA, the CDR3 is TGTGCCAGCTCCGACAGGGGACTCTTCTACGAGCAGTACTTC.

This clonotype occurred many times. The V gene is TRBV28, the J gene TRBJ2-1, with 7 positions matching TRBD2. Per germline, CDR1 MDHEN and CDR2 SYDVKM. V gave up 6 bases and J gave up 0 bases; unmatched junction bases: 5. This CDR3 has 15 residues. CDR3 nucleotides: TGTGCCAGCAGAGCTAGCGGCAGCTCCTACAATGAGCAGTTCTTC. As protein: CASRASGSSYNEQFF.

The chain joins TRBV19 to TRBJ1-5; D is uncertain. Germline V lookup: CDR1 LNHDA, CDR2 SQIVND (reference sequence). This CDR3 is 16 amino acids long. Trimming cost V 1 base and J 3 bases, with 13 bases left between them. The CDR3 here is CASSIARQSFNQPQHF. The CDR3 bases are TGTGCCAGTAGTATAGCGAGGCAGAGCTTCAATCAGCCCCAGCATTTT.

This clonotype turned up a few times. The chain uses TRBV28 and TRBJ2-2; D call uncertain. This CDR3 region has 13 residues. Germline V gene data show CDR1 as MDHEN and CDR2 as SYDVKM. V lost 7 bases to trimming and J lost 6 bases, with 12 bases between them. The CDR3 spells CASKGLVPGELFF. CDR3 bases: TGTGCCAGCAAAGGGCTAGTCCCCGGGGAGCTGTTTTTT.

Concerning this clonotype: This may be a read error, as it is one base from a much larger clone. The V and J genes are TRBV28 and TRBJ2-5; 12 positions agree with TRBD2. The V gene's germline CDR1 is MDHEN and CDR2 SYDVKM. This CDR3 contains 17 residues. The CDR3: CANSLRLAGAEQETQYF. The CDR3 DNA reads TGTGCCAACAGTTTGAGACTAGCGGGGGCCGAACAAGAGACCCAGTACTTC.